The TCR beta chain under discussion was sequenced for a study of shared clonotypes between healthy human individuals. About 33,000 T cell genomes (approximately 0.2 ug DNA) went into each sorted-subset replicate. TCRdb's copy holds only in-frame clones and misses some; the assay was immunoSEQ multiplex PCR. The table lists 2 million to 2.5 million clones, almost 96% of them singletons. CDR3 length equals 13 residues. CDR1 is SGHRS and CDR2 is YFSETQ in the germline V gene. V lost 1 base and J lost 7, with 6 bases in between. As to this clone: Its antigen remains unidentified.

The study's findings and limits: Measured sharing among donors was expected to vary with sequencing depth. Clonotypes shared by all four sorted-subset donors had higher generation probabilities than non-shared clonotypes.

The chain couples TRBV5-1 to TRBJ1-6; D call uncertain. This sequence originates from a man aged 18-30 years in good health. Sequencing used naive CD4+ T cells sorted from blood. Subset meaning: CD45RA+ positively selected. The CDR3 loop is CASSLLENSPLHF. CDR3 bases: TGCGCCAGCAGCTTGCTGGAGAATTCACCCCTCCACTTT.